A single sample is the source of the 20 T cell receptor beta chains below, sequenced in a study of shared clonotypes between healthy human individuals. TCRdb keeps only in-frame clones here, not all; method: immunoSEQ multiplex PCR. The table lists about 2.1 million clones, 90% to 95% of them singletons. The naive CD8 fraction comprised CD45RO-negative cells positively selected for CCR7 and excluded terminally differentiated effector memory CD45RA+ cells. The specimen sequenced was naive CD8+ T cells from PBMCs. The receptors come from a man aged 18 to 35 in good health. Some clones in this sample may be carry-over from other donors' samples.

Remarks on this clone: The same CDR3 arises from other DNA sequences in this sample as well. This rearrangement joins TRBV4-1 to TRBJ1-1; D remains unclear. Germline-derived CDR1 and CDR2 are MGHRA and YSYEKL. Trimming removed 1 base from V and 0 bases from J, with 9 bases in between. The CDR3 totals 15 residues. CDR3 coding DNA: TGCGCCAGCAGCCAAGTTCGCACACTGAACACTGAAGCTTTCTTT. Amino acids: CASSQVRTLNTEAFF.

In DNA, the CDR3 is TGCGCCAGCAGCCAGAAGGGGGGTCTTAACATTCAGTACTTC. Protein product: CASSQKGGLNIQYF. V gene TRBV4-1 combines with J gene TRBJ2-4; D may match TRBD1 or TRBD2 (6 bases each). CDR1 and CDR2 (germline): MGHRA, YSYEKL. This CDR3 is 14 amino acids long. The V gene lost 3 bases and the J gene lost 7 bases, with 13 bases spanning the gap.

This chain connects TRBV15 to TRBJ2-3; 8 positions match TRBD2. V was pared by 4 bases and J by 3 bases, with 6 bases of the junction left unmatched. The CDR3 is 15 amino acids. Germline CDR1 is LNHNV and CDR2 is YYDKDF (reference sequence). The CDR3 loop reads CATSTSGGVTDTQYF. CDR3 DNA: TGTGCCACCAGCACCTCCGGGGGGGTTACAGATACGCAGTATTTT.

In nucleotides, the CDR3 is TGCGCCAGCAGCTCAACGACTAGCGGGTTTTACGAGCAGTACTTC. Its protein is CASSSTTSGFYEQYF. The chain has TRBV4-3 and TRBJ2-7; 10 bases are shared with TRBD2. The CDR3 consists of 15 residues. Germline CDR1 LGHNA, CDR2 YSLEER. With V trimmed by 5 bases and J by 4 bases, 8 bases remained unmatched.

V gene TRBV9 combines with J gene TRBJ2-7; the D gene is possibly TRBD2 (6 bases). V was trimmed by 7 bases and J by 1 base, leaving 18 bases between them. Germline lookup yields CDR1 SGDLS and CDR2 YYNGEE. CDR3 length equals 15 residues. CDR3 nucleotide sequence: TGTGCCAGCGATGGGCCGGGCCGGGAGTCCTACGAGCAGTACTTC. Protein sequence: CASDGPGRESYEQYF.

This chain uses TRBV19 with TRBJ2-7, with 8 bases lining up with TRBD2. The CDR3 extends over 12 amino acids. Germline assignment: CDR1 LNHDA and CDR2 SQIVND (reference sequence). V shed 9 bases and J 6 bases; nucleotides not matched to a gene: 7. The CDR3 coding sequence is TGTGCCAGCGGGACTAGGCCCGGCGAGCAGTACTTC. Protein product: CASGTRPGEQYF.

The chain links TRBV5-4 to TRBJ1-4, with TRBD1 identical over 7 bases. V shed 5 bases and J 7 bases; nucleotides not matched to a gene: 11. The CDR3 extends over 15 amino acids. Per the germline V gene, CDR1 is SGHNT and CDR2 is YYREEE (reference sequence). The CDR3 region is CASSSRGGTGEKLFF. CDR3 DNA sequence: TGTGCCAGCAGTTCCCGAGGGGGCACAGGTGAAAAACTGTTTTTT.

The chain carries TRBV28 and TRBJ2-1; perhaps TRBD1 as D (5 bases). Germline loops: CDR1 MDHEN, CDR2 SYDVKM. This CDR3 region has 11 residues. Trimming left V 6 bases short and J 9 bases short, with 9 bases between. The CDR3 DNA follows: TGTGCCAGCAGAAGAAGGGGTGAGCAGTTCTTC. Its protein is CASRRRGEQFF.

This clone was found a few times. This CDR3 reads CASRNPTGLNTEAFF. The CDR3 nucleotides are TGTGCCAGTAGGAACCCGACAGGCCTGAACACTGAAGCTTTCTTT. This rearrangement joins TRBV19 to TRBJ1-1; a possible D gene is TRBD1 (6 bases). V shed 6 bases and J shed 0 bases, with 14 bases lying between them. The CDR3 has 15 residues. Germline V gives CDR1 LNHDA, CDR2 SQIVND (reference sequence).

The J gene is TRBJ2-3, the V gene TRBV7-3; D uncertain. CDR3 length: 16 amino acids. Trimming shortened V by 1 base and J by 4 bases, and 15 bases separated the two germline ends. The germline V gene encodes CDR1 SGHTA and CDR2 FQGTGA. The CDR3 nucleotides read TGTGCCAGCAGCTTAAACCCACCGGGCGTGGCAGATACGCAGTATTTT. It encodes CASSLNPPGVADTQYF.

V and J are TRBV10-3 and TRBJ1-1, with 9 bases aligning to TRBD1. The V and J ends lost 3 bases and 3 bases, in that order; junction bases with no gene match: 5. The CDR3 has 15 amino acids. CDR1 is ENHRY, CDR2 SYGVKD, per germline. CDR3 nucleotides: TGTGCCATCAGTGAACCGGGACAGGGCTACACTGAAGCTTTCTTT. Amino acids: CAISEPGQGYTEAFF.

The V gene is TRBV16, the J gene TRBJ2-2; the D is unclear. The ends were cut back, 5 bases at V and 9 bases at J, with 16 bases in the middle. Germline V lookup: CDR1 KGHSY, CDR2 FQNENV. This CDR3 has 14 amino acids. The CDR3, as DNA: TGTGCCAGCAGCACCCGTGGCCCCTCCTGGGAGCTGTTTTTT. It encodes CASSTRGPSWELFF.

This chain's CDR3 is CSASDIYGYTF. The DNA for the CDR3 is TGCAGCGCCTCCGACATCTATGGCTACACCTTC. The chain links TRBV29-1 to TRBJ1-2; D is unclear. The CDR3 extends over 11 amino acids. Trimming removed 7 bases at V and 4 bases at J, with 10 bases between. CDR1 is SQVTM and CDR2 is ANQGSEA in the germline V gene.

On this clone: Other nucleotide sequences in the sample specify the same CDR3. The chain links TRBV13 to TRBJ2-5, with 15 bases matching TRBD2. V lost 5 bases and J lost 4; bases outside the gene matches: 2. CDR1 PRHDT and CDR2 FYEKMQ come from the germline V gene (reference sequence). This CDR3 is built from 15 residues. CDR3 DNA sequence: TGTGCCAGCAGCCTGGGACTAGCGGGAGGAGAGACCCAGTACTTC. It specifies CASSLGLAGGETQYF.

The chain uses TRBV6-1 and TRBJ2-7, with 8 bases aligning to TRBD2. Losses at the gene ends were 4 bases for V and 0 bases for J; bases not matched to a gene: 5. The CDR3 runs 15 residues. CDR1 is MNHNS, CDR2 SASEGT, per germline. The CDR3 here is CASSVTSGFSYEQYF. In DNA, the CDR3 is TGTGCCAGCAGTGTAACTAGCGGATTCTCCTACGAGCAGTACTTC.

This chain links TRBV6-5 with TRBJ1-1, with D uncertain. Trimming pared 6 bases from V and 0 bases from J, leaving 14 bases between. CDR3 length: 15 amino acids. Germline V gene data show CDR1 as MNHEY and CDR2 as SVGAGI. CDR3 DNA: TGTGCCAGCAGCCGCGGGAGGGTTATGAACACTGAAGCTTTCTTT. It yields the protein CASSRGRVMNTEAFF.

This clone has a handful of counts. The genes are TRBV6-5 and TRBJ2-5, with 7 bases lining up with TRBD1. After removal of 2 bases from V and 7 bases from J, the junction contained 7 bases not matched to a gene. The CDR3 runs 14 residues. Germline V CDR1 and CDR2: MNHEY, SVGAGI. CDR3 sequence (DNA): TGTGCCAGCAGTTACGTGACAGGGACGGGGACCCAGTACTTC. This encodes CASSYVTGTGTQYF.

The rearrangement uses TRBV27 and TRBJ2-7; D gene unclear. V lost 6 bases to trimming and J lost 1 base, with 10 bases between them. This CDR3 is built from 13 residues. Germline-derived CDR1 and CDR2 are MNHEY and SMNVEV (reference sequence). CDR3 sequence (DNA): TGTGCCAGCAGGGGATCCTTGTCCTACGAGCAGTACTTC. It codes for CASRGSLSYEQYF.

Here the CDR3 reads CASRLRQEKSMRYTF. CDR3 DNA sequence: TGCGCCAGCAGGCTAAGACAGGAGAAGTCTATGCGCTACACCTTC. This chain uses TRBV4-1 with TRBJ1-2; D may be TRBD1 (6 bases). Trimming left V 6 bases short and J 9 bases short, with 23 bases between. Germline V lookup: CDR1 MGHRA, CDR2 YSYEKL. There are 15 residues in the CDR3.

A word on this clone: It may be a read error: a sequence one base away is much more abundant. The identical CDR3 is also encoded by other nucleotide sequences in the sample. V gene TRBV6-1 combines with J gene TRBJ2-3; 11 nucleotides agree with TRBD1. Trimming cost V 3 bases and J 3 bases; bases outside gene matches: 2. This CDR3 comprises 15 residues. CDR1 is MNHNS and CDR2 is SASEGT in the germline V gene. The chain's CDR3 is CASSDGTGGTDTQYF. In nucleotides, the CDR3 is TGTGCCAGCAGTGATGGGACAGGGGGGACAGATACGCAGTATTTT.